This entry is about one T cell receptor (beta chain). Its specificity is not known. This entry comes from a study of T cell responses to AZD1222 COVID-19 vaccine. General observations from the study: Vaccine-associated CD4 TCRs ranged over spike, dominating at 160-218 and 743-854. The study sampled repertoires only after the peak T cell response. Donors were mostly white British, more females; clonal diversity possibly underestimated.

Clones were sequenced by immunoSEQ multiplex PCR, and TCRdb holds only the in-frame ones, with some missing. In the table there are 70,000 to 95,000 clones, 75% to 95% of which are singletons. The CDR3 spans 15 residues. Germline V lookup: CDR1 GTSNPN, CDR2 SVGIG (reference sequence). Trimming stripped 0 bases from V and 5 bases from J, with 14 bases between. The sequencing here drew on peripheral blood, taken 28 days after the second AZD1222 dose. The chain uses TRBV30 and TRBJ1-5; a possible D gene is TRBD1 (6 bases). This TCR was sampled from an adult who received the AZD1222 COVID-19 vaccine. The CDR3 nucleotides are TGTGCCTGGAGTGTGGGGGGCGGGGGGTATCAGCCCCAGCATTTT. Translating it yields CAWSVGGGGYQPQHF.